This TCR beta chain was sequenced during a study of blood T cell repertoires in COVID-19. At the level of the study: From T cells, B-cell-depleted T cells, or PBMCs came the material, which was cDNA or gDNA.

This CDR3 is built from 14 residues. Trimming shortened V by 7 bases and J by 1 base, and 15 bases separated the two germline ends. The V gene's germline CDR1 is SQVTM and CDR2 ANQGSEA. The repertoire was sequenced with immunoSEQ multiplex PCR; TCRdb's copy has only in-frame clones and lacks some. The sample lists 94,000 or so clones, around nine tenths occurring once. The chain recombines TRBV29-1 with TRBJ2-3; TRBD1 might be the D (5 bases). The TCR comes from a woman of 80 years or more with active COVID-19. Sequencing was done on a sample of peripheral blood. In DNA, the CDR3 is TGCAGCGCCCGGACACCGGTCGGCACAGATACGCAGTATTTT. It codes for CSARTPVGTDTQYF.